This T cell receptor beta chain was recovered during a study of TIL therapy for anti-PD-1-resistant metastatic lung cancer. Study at large: Most patients had lung adenocarcinoma. Study-level findings and limits: Patients were highly selected, enriched for treatment-naive, never-smoker and oncogene-addicted cases.

Details on this clone: The antigen is unknown.

Germline CDR1 reads LGHNA; CDR2 reads YNFKEQ. Trimming removed 1 base from V and 4 bases from J, with 8 bases in between. The CDR3 extends over 14 amino acids. Noted time point: pre-treatment sample, taken before nivolumab and TIL therapy. The immunoSEQ assay was v3. Survey-level samples got about 2 million read pairs; deep-level samples got about 5-6.5 million. TCRdb's copy holds only in-frame clones and misses some; the assay was immunoSEQ multiplex PCR. Counted here are fewer than 60,000 clones, around 85% occurring once; the ten biggest clones make up about 5%. The chain couples TRBV4-2 to TRBJ1-5; no clear D gene. The sample in question was blood, obtained at baseline. The source is a person between 25 and 80 years old with non-small cell lung cancer. CDR3: CASSQVQNNQPQHF. Here the CDR3 DNA reads TGTGCCAGCAGCCAAGTTCAGAATAATCAGCCCCAGCATTTT.